Below are 8 T cell receptor beta chains sequenced from a single sample in a study of cytomegalovirus exposure and HLA in healthy donors. The primer mix had 60 Vbeta and 13 Jbeta primers. Sequenced by immunoSEQ multiplex PCR; TCRdb stores in-frame clones only, minus some. The repertoire holds some 54,000 clones, with 65% to 85% as singletons. Input material: PBMCs. These receptors all come from a man younger than 35 in good health and CMV-seronegative.

In this sample, this clone turned up a few times. V is TRBV10-3 and J is TRBJ1-1; TRBD1 matches 8 bases. This CDR3 contains 14 residues. After removal of 7 bases from V and 4 bases from J, the junction contained 8 bases not matched to a gene. Germline V gives CDR1 ENHRY, CDR2 SYGVKD. The CDR3 region is CAIMTGQAGTEAFF. The CDR3 coding sequence is TGTGCCATCATGACGGGACAGGCGGGCACTGAAGCTTTCTTT.

The J gene is TRBJ2-3, the V gene TRBV7-6; maybe TRBD1 (5 bases). This CDR3 comprises 16 residues. The germline V gene encodes CDR1 SGHVS and CDR2 FNYEAQ. The V and J ends lost 5 bases and 9 bases respectively, with 24 bases between them. The CDR3 bases are TGTGCCAGCAGCCTCGACAGTGCCTCACCGTCAGTAACGCAGTATTTT. Protein sequence: CASSLDSASPSVTQYF.

This chain joins TRBV28 and TRBJ1-5, with D unresolved. The CDR3 has 14 residues. V gave up 3 bases and J gave up 4 bases, with 10 bases separating them. Per germline, CDR1 MDHEN and CDR2 SYDVKM. The CDR3 DNA reads TGTGCCAGCAGTTTCCCCCTGAGTAATCAGCCCCAGCATTTT. Encoded protein: CASSFPLSNQPQHF. The whole variable domain, remainder taken from reference TRBV28 and TRBJ1-5, is DVKVTQSSRYLVKRTGEKVFLECVQDMDHENMFWYRQDPGLGLRLIYFSYDVKMKEKGDIPEGYSVSREKKERFSLILESASTNQTSMYLCASSFPLSNQPQHFGDGTRLSIL.

The rearrangement links TRBV7-8 to TRBJ1-2; 7 bases line up with TRBD1. The CDR3 has 15 residues. Germline V gene sequence: CDR1 SGHVS, CDR2 FQNEAQ. V gave up 0 bases and J gave up 2 bases; unmatched junction bases: 3. Here the CDR3 DNA reads TGTGCCAGCAGCTTAGCGGGACAGATGAACTATGGCTACACCTTC. Protein: CASSLAGQMNYGYTF. Looking up the rest from reference TRBV7-8 and TRBJ1-2 gives the full variable domain: GAGVSQSPRYKVAKRGQDVALRCDPISGHVSLFWYQQALGQGPEFLTYFQNEAQLDKSGLPSDRFFAERPEGSVSTLKIQRTQQEDSAVYLCASSLAGQMNYGYTFGSGTRLTVV.

V is TRBV28 and J is TRBJ2-5; 8 bases align to TRBD2. Unmatched junction bases numbered 6, after V lost 4 bases and J lost 2 bases. Germline V gene sequence: CDR1 MDHEN, CDR2 SYDVKM. This CDR3 comprises 15 residues. The CDR3 nucleotides are TGTGCCAGCAGTTCACTAGCGGTAATACAAGAGACCCAGTACTTC. Translated: CASSSLAVIQETQYF.

The chain couples TRBV7-2 to TRBJ2-1; 8 nucleotides line up with TRBD2. The CDR3 runs 12 residues. Germline V gives CDR1 SGHTA, CDR2 FQGNSA. V lost 5 bases, J lost 9 bases, and 3 bases stayed unmatched. The CDR3 sequence: CASSGSGSEQFF. In nucleotides, the CDR3 is TGTGCCAGCAGCGGAAGCGGGAGTGAGCAGTTCTTC.

The chain couples TRBV7-8 to TRBJ2-6, with D hard to call. Trimming cost V 5 bases and J 0 bases, with 20 bases left between them. Germline V CDR1 and CDR2: SGHVS, FQNEAQ. The CDR3 spans 19 residues. DNA of the CDR3: TGTGCCAGCAGCCCCTACTCGGGTCGGAGCCACTCTGGGGCCAACGTCCTGACTTTC. Residues: CASSPYSGRSHSGANVLTF.

The chain joins TRBV20-1 to TRBJ2-7; possible D gene TRBD2, 5 bases. Germline loops: CDR1 DFQATT, CDR2 SNEGSKA (reference sequence). The CDR3 consists of 11 residues. The chain's CDR3 is CSLRADYEQYF. For the CDR3, the DNA is TGCAGCCTGCGGGCTGACTACGAGCAGTACTTC.